The 9 T cell receptor beta chains in this list originate from one sample, sequenced in a study of shared clonotypes between healthy human individuals. This table comes from immunoSEQ multiplex PCR, and its TCRdb copy is limited to in-frame clones, with some not included. The sample shows approximately 1,000,000 clones, around 82% of them seen only once. Source material: memory CD4+ T cells from PBMCs. Stated subset: CD45RA-negative fraction. These receptors originate from a man between 18 and 35 years old in good health. Some clones in this sample may be carry-over from other donors' samples.

The CDR3 spells CASSEGKGFDRNTEAFF. CDR3 bases: TGTGCCAGCAGTGAAGGTAAAGGGTTTGACCGGAACACTGAAGCTTTCTTT. The chain links TRBV6-1 to TRBJ1-1; D unresolved. The germline V gene encodes CDR1 MNHNS and CDR2 SASEGT. The CDR3 has 17 amino acids. Trimming removed 1 base at V and 1 base at J, with 16 bases between.

This clone was seen more than once but under ten times. The chain has TRBV28 and TRBJ2-5, with 7 bases matching TRBD2. This CDR3 comprises 14 residues. CDR1 and CDR2 (germline): MDHEN, SYDVKM. Trimming cost V 4 bases and J 1 base; bases outside gene matches: 3. CDR3 coding DNA: TGTGCCAGCAGTTGGGGGGGTGTCCAAGAGACCCAGTACTTC. It codes for CASSWGGVQETQYF.

The V gene is TRBV5-4, the J gene TRBJ2-7, with a possible D match to TRBD1 (6 bases). V lost 2 bases to trimming and J lost 0 bases, with 12 bases between them. The CDR3 is 15 residues long. Germline CDR1 reads SGHNT; CDR2 reads YYREEE (reference sequence). CDR3: CASSLFGQSSYEQYF. The CDR3 DNA is TGTGCCAGCAGCTTATTTGGACAGAGCTCCTACGAGCAGTACTTC.

The CDR3 reads CASRGQGSNTEAFF. The CDR3 bases are TGCGCCAGCAGGGGACAGGGGTCGAACACTGAAGCTTTCTTT. This chain joins TRBV5-1 and TRBJ1-1; TRBD1 agrees at 10 bases. The CDR3 consists of 14 residues. CDR1 is SGHRS, CDR2 YFSETQ, per germline. Unmatched junction bases numbered 2, after V lost 5 bases and J lost 1 base. Full variable domain (outside the CDR3, taken from reference TRBV5-1 and TRBJ1-1): KAGVTQTPRYLIKTRGQQVTLSCSPISGHRSVSWYQQTPGQGLQFLFEYFSETQRNKGNFPGRFSGRQFSNSRSEMNVSTLELGDSALYLCASRGQGSNTEAFFGQGTRLTVV.

This clone was counted ten times or more. This sequence joins TRBV14 and TRBJ2-1; either TRBD1 or TRBD2 may fit D (6 bases each). From germline, CDR1 is SGHDN and CDR2 FVKESK. The germline V and J ends were trimmed by 5 bases and 12 bases, with 17 bases remaining between them. The CDR3 consists of 13 residues. CDR3 amino acids: CASSAARGGWQFF. The CDR3 bases are TGTGCCAGCAGCGCAGCCCGAGGGGGGTGGCAGTTCTTC.

The chain links TRBV11-2 to TRBJ1-5; 8 positions match TRBD1. This CDR3 is 15 amino acids long. V lost 1 base and J lost 6; bases outside the gene matches: 5. Germline lookup yields CDR1 SGHAT and CDR2 FQNNGV. CDR3 coding DNA: TGTGCCAGCAGCTTAGCCTCAGGGGGCCTTCAGCCCCAGCATTTT. Amino acid sequence: CASSLASGGLQPQHF.

The chain recombines TRBV7-9 with TRBJ2-1, with a possible D match to TRBD1 (5 bases). V lost 0 bases and J 2 bases, leaving 11 bases between the germline ends. CDR1 is SEHNR and CDR2 is FQNEAQ in the germline V gene (reference sequence). This CDR3 comprises 16 residues. DNA for the CDR3: TGTGCCAGCAGCTTAGCTTGGTCAGGGACCTACAATGAGCAGTTCTTC. Amino acids: CASSLAWSGTYNEQFF. The full variable domain, its missing parts supplied by reference TRBV7-9 and TRBJ2-1, is DTGVSQNPRHKITKRGQNVTFRCDPISEHNRLYWYRQTLGQGPEFLTYFQNEAQLEKSRLLSDRFSAERPKGSFSTLEIQRTEQGDSAMYLCASSLAWSGTYNEQFFGPGTRLTVL.

The chain joins TRBV2 to TRBJ2-1; TRBD2 matches at 12 bases. Trimming took 3 bases from V and 12 from J; bases not matched to a gene: 12. Germline assignment: CDR1 SNHLY and CDR2 FYNNEI. CDR3 length equals 16 residues. The CDR3 DNA reads as TGTGCCAGCAGTGACGCTTGGACTAGCGGGAAAGATGCGCAGTTCTTC. This translates into CASSDAWTSGKDAQFF. Drawing the rest from reference TRBV2 and TRBJ2-1, the complete variable domain is EPEVTQTPSHQVTQMGQEVILRCVPISNHLYFYWYRQILGQKVEFLVSFYNNEISEKSEIFDDQFSVERPDGSNFTLKIRSTKLEDSAMYFCASSDAWTSGKDAQFFGPGTRLTVL.

The chain recombines TRBV30 with TRBJ2-5; D not certain. Trimming pared 3 bases from V and 4 bases from J, leaving 9 bases between. This CDR3 comprises 12 residues. From germline, CDR1 is GTSNPN and CDR2 SVGIG (reference sequence). The CDR3 region has the DNA TGTGCCTGGAGGGGCCCGTCAGAGACCCAGTACTTC. This gives the protein CAWRGPSETQYF.